Detailed here is one TCR beta chain. This entry is derived from a study of blood T cell repertoires in COVID-19. About the study: Samples representing acute and convalescent COVID-19 were sourced from the United States, Italy and Spain. T cells, B-cell-depleted T cells, or PBMCs supplied cDNA or gDNA.

Using immunoSEQ multiplex PCR, the repertoire was profiled, and TCRdb retains in-frame clones only, with some absent. This sample has about 180,000 clones, with less than 90% found just once. The CDR3 loop spans 15 amino acids. V lost 1 base and J 0 bases, leaving 8 bases between the germline ends. Germline lookup yields CDR1 SGHDN and CDR2 FVKESK. Ages ranged from about 18 to 90 years, with residence in 24 US areas. The chain links TRBV14 to TRBJ2-3; D unclear. Source material: PBMCs or T cells enriched from blood (not recorded which). The receptor comes from a human donor with acute COVID-19. The donor label of this sample is uncertain. CDR3 coding DNA: TGTGCCAGCAGCCAAGGACTGGAAAGCACAGATACGCAGTATTTT. Encoded protein: CASSQGLESTDTQYF.